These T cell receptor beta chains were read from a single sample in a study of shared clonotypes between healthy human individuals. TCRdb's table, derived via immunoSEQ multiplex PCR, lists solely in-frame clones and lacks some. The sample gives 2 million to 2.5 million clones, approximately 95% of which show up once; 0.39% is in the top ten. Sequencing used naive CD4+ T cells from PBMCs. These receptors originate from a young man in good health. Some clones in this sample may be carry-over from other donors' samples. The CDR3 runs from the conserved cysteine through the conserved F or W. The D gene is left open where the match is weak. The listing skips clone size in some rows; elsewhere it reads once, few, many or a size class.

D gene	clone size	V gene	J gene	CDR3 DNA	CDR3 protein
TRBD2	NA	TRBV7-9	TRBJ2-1	TGTGCCAGCAGCCCGCCGGGACTAGCGGGAGGGATCAATGAGCAGTTCTTC	CASSPPGLAGGINEQFF
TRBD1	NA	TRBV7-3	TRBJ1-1	TGTGCCAGCAGCCTGACAGGGGCCAACACTGAAGCTTTCTTT	CASSLTGANTEAFF
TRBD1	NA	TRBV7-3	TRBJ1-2	TGTGCCAGCAGCCGGGGACAGTACTATGGCTACACCTTC	CASSRGQYYGYTF
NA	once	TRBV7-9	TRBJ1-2	TGTGCCAGCAGCTTAGAAAGGGGCGGTGGCTATGGCTACACCTTC	CASSLERGGGYGYTF
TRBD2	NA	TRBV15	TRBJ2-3	TGTGCCACCAGCAGAGATTCTAGCGGGAGGAGCACAGATACGCAGTATTTT	CATSRDSSGRSTDTQYF
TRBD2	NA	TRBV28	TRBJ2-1	TGTGCCAGCAGTCGCCCGGGGGGGGGCGGTGAGCAGTTCTTC	CASSRPGGGGEQFF
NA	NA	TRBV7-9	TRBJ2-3	TGTGCCAGCAGCGCCCATGTCGGCAGCCCAGATACGCAGTATTTT	CASSAHVGSPDTQYF
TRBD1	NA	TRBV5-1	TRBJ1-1	TGCGCCAGCAGCTCCTACAGGGGCGCGAACACTGAAGCTTTCTTT	CASSSYRGANTEAFF
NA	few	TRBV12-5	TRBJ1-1	TGTGCTAGTGCCTCCTTAGGGAACACTGAAGCTTTCTTT	CASASLGNTEAFF
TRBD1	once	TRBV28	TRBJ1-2	TGTGCCAGCAGTCTAATTCAGGGGGATAATGGCTACACCTTC	CASSLIQGDNGYTF
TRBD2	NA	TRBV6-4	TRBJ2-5	TGTGCCAGCATCCCGGGACTAGCGGTACAAGAGACCCAGTACTTC	CASIPGLAVQETQYF
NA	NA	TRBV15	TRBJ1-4	TGTGCCACCAGCAGAGCCCTGAAGGGGGGGAGGGGTGAAAAACTGTTTTTT	CATSRALKGGRGEKLFF
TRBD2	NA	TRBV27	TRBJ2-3	TGTGCCAGCAGTTTCTTCACTAGCGGGAGGGTTCTCAAGAGCACAGATACGCAGTATTTT	CASSFFTSGRVLKSTDTQYF
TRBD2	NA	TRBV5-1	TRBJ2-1	TGCGCCAGCAGCTTTAGACTAGCGGGAGGTAATGAGCAGTTCTTC	CASSFRLAGGNEQFF
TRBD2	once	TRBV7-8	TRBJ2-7	TGTGCCAGCAGCCGTCAGCTAGCGGGGACCTACGAGCAGTACTTC	CASSRQLAGTYEQYF
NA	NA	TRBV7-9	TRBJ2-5	TGTGCCAGCAGCTTAGAGGTTGGAGTGACGGGGACCCAGTACTTC	CASSLEVGVTGTQYF
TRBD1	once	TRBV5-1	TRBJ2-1	TGCGCCAGCAGCCCCGACAGGGTGAATGAGCAGTTCTTC	CASSPDRVNEQFF
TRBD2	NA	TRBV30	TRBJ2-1	TGTGCCTGGGGGCCGGGACTAGCGGGAGGAAATGAGCAGTTCTTC	CAWGPGLAGGNEQFF
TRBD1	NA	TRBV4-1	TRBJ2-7	TGCGCCAGCAGCCTACGTGACAGGGACTACGAGCAGTACTTC	CASSLRDRDYEQYF
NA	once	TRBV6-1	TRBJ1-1	TGTGCCAGCAGTGTTGTGTCGAACACTGAAGCTTTCTTT	CASSVVSNTEAFF
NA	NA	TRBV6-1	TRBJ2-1	TGTGCCAGCAGTGAACAGAACGAAGGCAATGAGCAGTTCTTC	CASSEQNEGNEQFF
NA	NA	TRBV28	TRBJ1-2	TGTGCCAGCAGTTTAAGGGATGGTGGCTACACCTTC	CASSLRDGGYTF
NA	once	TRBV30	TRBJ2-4	TGTGCCTGGAGTGTACACTCGGGTCAGGTCAAAAACATTCAGTACTTC	CAWSVHSGQVKNIQYF
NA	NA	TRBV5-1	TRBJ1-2	TGCGCCAGCAGCTTGATGGGCAGCCCCGGCGAGGGCTACACCTTC	CASSLMGSPGEGYTF
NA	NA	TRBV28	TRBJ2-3	TGTGCCAGCAGTTTACCGCGTAAGGGCACAGATACGCAGTATTTT	CASSLPRKGTDTQYF
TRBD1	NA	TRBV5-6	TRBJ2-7	TGTGCCAGCAGCTCGGGACAGGTGAGCTCCTACGAGCAGTACTTC	CASSSGQVSSYEQYF
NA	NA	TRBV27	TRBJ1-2	TGTGCCAGCAGTAGTACGCAGAGCTATGGCTACACCTTC	CASSSTQSYGYTF
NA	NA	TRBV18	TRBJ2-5	TGTGCCAGCTCACCATTGGACTTACAAGAGACCCAGTACTTC	CASSPLDLQETQYF
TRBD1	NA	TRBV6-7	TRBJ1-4	TGTGCCAGCAGTTACTCCGGGACAGGGGGTCTTCATGAAAAACTGTTTTTT	CASSYSGTGGLHEKLFF
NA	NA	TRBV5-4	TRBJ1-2	TGTGCCAGCAGCTTGAAGGGGGTGAGCTATGGCTACACCTTC	CASSLKGVSYGYTF
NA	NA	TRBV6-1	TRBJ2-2	TGTGCCAGCAGCGAATACAGGGCATCTCCCGGGGAGCTGTTTTTT	CASSEYRASPGELFF
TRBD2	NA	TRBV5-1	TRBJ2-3	TGCGCCAGCAGCTTGGTAGCGGGAGGCGTCACAGATACGCAGTATTTT	CASSLVAGGVTDTQYF
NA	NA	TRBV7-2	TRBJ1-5	TGTGCCAGCAGTAGTAGTGTGGCAGATCAGCCCCAGCATTTT	CASSSSVADQPQHF
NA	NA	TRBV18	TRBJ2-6	TGTGCCAGCTCAAAGCCCCTTGTGCGGCTCTCTGGGGCCAACGTCCTGACTTTC	CASSKPLVRLSGANVLTF
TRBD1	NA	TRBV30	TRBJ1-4	TGTGCCTGGGACCACGGACAGGGTGGTTTAAAACTGTTTTTT	CAWDHGQGGLKLFF